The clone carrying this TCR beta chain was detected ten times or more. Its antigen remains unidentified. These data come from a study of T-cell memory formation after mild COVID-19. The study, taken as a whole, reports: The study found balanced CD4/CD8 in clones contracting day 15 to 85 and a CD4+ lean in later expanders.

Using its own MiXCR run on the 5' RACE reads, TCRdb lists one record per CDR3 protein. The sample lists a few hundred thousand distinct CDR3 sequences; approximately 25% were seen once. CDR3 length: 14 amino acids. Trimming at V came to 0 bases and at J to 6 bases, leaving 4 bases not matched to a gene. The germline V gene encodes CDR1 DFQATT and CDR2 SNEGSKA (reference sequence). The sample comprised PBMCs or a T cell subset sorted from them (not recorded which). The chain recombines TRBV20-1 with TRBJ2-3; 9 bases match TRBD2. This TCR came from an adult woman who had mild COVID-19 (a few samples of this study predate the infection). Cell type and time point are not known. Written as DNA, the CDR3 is TGCAGTGCTAGAGATCCTGCGGGGGGGGATACGCAGTATTTT. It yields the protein CSARDPAGGDTQYF.